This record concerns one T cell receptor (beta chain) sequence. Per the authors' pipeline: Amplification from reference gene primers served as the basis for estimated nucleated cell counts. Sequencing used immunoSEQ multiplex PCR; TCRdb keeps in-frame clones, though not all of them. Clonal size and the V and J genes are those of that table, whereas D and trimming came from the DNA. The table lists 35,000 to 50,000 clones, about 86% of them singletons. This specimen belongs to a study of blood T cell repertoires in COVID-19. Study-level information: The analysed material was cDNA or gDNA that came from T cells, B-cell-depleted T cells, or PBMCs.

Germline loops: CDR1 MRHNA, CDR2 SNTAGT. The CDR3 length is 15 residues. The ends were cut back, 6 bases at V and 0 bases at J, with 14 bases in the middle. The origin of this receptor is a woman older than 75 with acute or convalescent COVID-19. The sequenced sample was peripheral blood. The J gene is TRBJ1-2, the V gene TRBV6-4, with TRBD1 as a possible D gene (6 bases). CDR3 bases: TGTGCCAGCAGGACGACAGGAGAAGCTAACTATGGCTACACCTTC. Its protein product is CASRTTGEANYGYTF.